The sequence of this T cell receptor (beta chain) was determined in a study of blood T cells in healthy people across ages. Per the germline V gene, CDR1 is MNHEY and CDR2 is SMNVEV (reference sequence). The CDR3 covers 16 residues. V was pared by 4 bases and J by 0 bases, with 4 bases of the junction left unmatched. It was with a sample-barcoded 5' primer and a J-beta primer mix that a second PCR of about 7 to 12 cycles was run. MiXCR, run by TCRdb on the 5' RACE reads, gives a single entry per CDR3 protein. This repertoire shows roughly 730,000 distinct CDR3 sequences, more than 50% found once; its top ten account for about 26%.

The rearrangement uses TRBV27 and TRBJ1-3, with 9 bases that match TRBD1. The TCR originated in a man aged 35 to 55 in good health. The material sequenced was blood. DNA of the CDR3: TGTGCCAGCAGTTGGACAGGGGTTGGCTCTGGAAACACCATATATTTT. Its protein is CASSWTGVGSGNTIYF.